What follows are 13 T cell receptor beta chains derived from one specimen sequenced in a study of glioma-infiltrating T cells after dendritic cell vaccination. Profiling relied on immunoSEQ multiplex PCR, and the TCRdb table lists in-frame clones only, not all of them. The sample consists of fewer than 25,000 clones, about nine tenths of them appearing once. The time point was: after dendritic cell vaccination, including at tumor progression/relapse. The sequenced sample was blood, obtained after dendritic cell vaccination. The receptors here all came from a human donor with glioblastoma.

This clone was picked up one time. This chain uses TRBV6-5 with TRBJ2-7; 9 bases agree with TRBD2. The CDR3 consists of 14 residues. J lost 7 bases, V lost 5 bases, and 9 bases had no gene match. Germline-derived CDR1 and CDR2 are MNHEY and SVGAGI. The CDR3 DNA reads TGTGCCAGCAGTGAATACGGCGGGGGGGTTGAGCAGTACTTC. Protein product: CASSEYGGGVEQYF.

The chain recombines TRBV7-9 with TRBJ1-1; 7 bases are shared with TRBD1. The length of the CDR3 is 16 residues. Germline V lookup: CDR1 SEHNR, CDR2 FQNEAQ (reference sequence). Unmatched junction bases numbered 7, after V lost 3 bases and J lost 0 bases. The CDR3 region has the DNA TGTGCCAGCAGCTTGGTGACAGGGAGCATGAACACTGAAGCTTTCTTT. Its protein product is CASSLVTGSMNTEAFF.

The rearrangement joins TRBV19 to TRBJ1-4; TRBD1 agrees at 7 bases. J lost 4 bases, V lost 7 bases, and 12 bases had no gene match. Germline V gives CDR1 LNHDA, CDR2 SQIVND (reference sequence). The CDR3 length is 16 residues. The CDR3 region is CASTSSTGTVNEKLFF. CDR3 DNA: TGTGCCAGTACCTCCTCGACCGGGACAGTTAATGAAAAACTGTTTTTT.

The chain carries TRBV7-9 and TRBJ2-5; D might be TRBD1 (7 bases). The germline gives CDR1 SEHNR, CDR2 FQNEAQ (reference sequence). V was trimmed by 5 bases and J by 0 bases, leaving 22 bases between them. The CDR3 sequence is 18 residues long. CDR3 DNA: TGTGCCAGCAGCCTAGGGGGCCTTAGCGGCCTACACCAAGAGACCCAGTACTTC. Its protein product is CASSLGGLSGLHQETQYF. Based on the CDR3 plus reference TRBV7-9 and TRBJ2-5, the full variable domain is DTGVSQNPRHKITKRGQNVTFRCDPISEHNRLYWYRQTLGQGPEFLTYFQNEAQLEKSRLLSDRFSAERPKGSFSTLEIQRTEQGDSAMYLCASSLGGLSGLHQETQYFGPGTRLLVL.

The gene calls are TRBV27 and TRBJ1-2, with 8 positions matching TRBD1. V was clipped by 6 bases and J by 1 base; unmatched bases: 16. The CDR3 consists of 18 residues. Germline values: CDR1 MNHEY, CDR2 SMNVEV (reference sequence). Here the CDR3 reads CASSPLWTGPFDNYGYTF. CDR3 in DNA: TGTGCCAGCAGCCCCTTATGGACAGGGCCCTTCGATAACTATGGCTACACCTTC.

For this clone: An end of the junction does not agree with germline; a read error may underlie this. V gene TRBV7-2 combines with J gene TRBJ1-1; no reliable D call. This CDR3 contains 15 residues. Germline assignment: CDR1 SGHTA and CDR2 FQGNSA. The CDR3 loop is CASTLVTGGNTEAFF. The DNA of the CDR3 is TGTGCCAGCACCTTAGTCACGGGAGGGAACACTGAAGCTTTCTTT.

The rearrangement joins TRBV23-1 to TRBJ2-5, with D uncertain. The tail of the sequence fits TRBJ2-7 better, so the J call may be wrong. TRBV23-1 is designated an ORF whose function remains uncertain. The CDR3 is made up of 11 amino acids. CDR3 amino acids: CASREPYEQYF. CDR3 DNA: TGCGCCAGCAGAGAACCCTACGAGCAGTACTTC.

This chain uses TRBV6-1 with TRBJ2-3; 8 nucleotides line up with TRBD2. The CDR3 has 13 amino acids. V dropped 4 bases and J dropped 5; count of bases not matched to a gene: 2. Germline values: CDR1 MNHNS, CDR2 SASEGT. Written as DNA, the CDR3 is TGTGCCAGCAGTGCCCGGGGGGGAGATACGCAGTATTTT. It specifies CASSARGGDTQYF.

This clone was found a few times. The J gene is TRBJ2-3, the V gene TRBV7-8, with 12 bases fitting TRBD2. Germline loops: CDR1 SGHVS, CDR2 FQNEAQ. V was pared by 2 bases and J by 2 bases, with 17 bases of the junction left unmatched. The CDR3 is 21 amino acids. CDR3 sequence: CASSLLSASGGAVPLTDTQYF. CDR3 in DNA: TGTGCCAGCAGCTTATTATCTGCTAGCGGGGGGGCAGTTCCCCTCACAGATACGCAGTATTTT.

The gene calls are TRBV5-1 and TRBJ2-7; D is perhaps TRBD1 (7 bases). V was pared by 3 bases and J by 3 bases, with 13 bases between. The CDR3 loop spans 14 amino acids. Germline V gives CDR1 SGHRS, CDR2 YFSETQ. The CDR3 DNA reads as TGCGCCAGCAGCTGGGGGGACAGCAGCTACGAGCAGTACTTC. This codes for CASSWGDSSYEQYF.

The rearrangement joins TRBV6-6 to TRBJ1-4; 10 bases are a match to TRBD1. Losses at the gene ends were 6 bases for V and 6 bases for J; bases not matched to a gene: 7. This CDR3 is 15 amino acids long. The germline gives CDR1 MNHNY, CDR2 SVGAGI (reference sequence). As DNA, the CDR3 is TGTGCCAGCAGGACAGGGGGCGCCGGTTATGAAAAACTGTTTTTT. Encoded protein: CASRTGGAGYEKLFF.

This clone was detected a few times. The gene calls are TRBV11-3 and TRBJ2-3; D gene unclear. The CDR3 runs 16 residues. V was cut by 4 bases and J by 0 bases, with 14 bases left in between. Per germline, CDR1 SGHNT and CDR2 YENEEA. The CDR3: CASSSPISVSTDTQYF. The CDR3 coding sequence is TGTGCCAGCAGCTCGCCGATCTCAGTTAGCACAGATACGCAGTATTTT.

In this sample, this clone turned up once. This chain joins TRBV13 and TRBJ2-3; TRBD2 might be the D (7 bases). V was clipped by 2 bases and J by 6 bases, with 15 bases between them. Per the germline V gene, CDR1 is PRHDT and CDR2 is FYEKMQ (reference sequence). This CDR3 contains 15 residues. The CDR3 nucleotides read TGTGCCAGCAGCTTAACGGGGGGCATTAGGGATACGCAGTATTTT. Amino acid sequence: CASSLTGGIRDTQYF. The variable domain in full, completed from reference TRBV13 and TRBJ2-3, reads AAGVIQSPRHLIKEKRETATLKCYPIPRHDTVYWYQQGPGQDPQFLISFYEKMQSDKGSIPDRFSAQQFSDYHSELNMSSLELGDSALYFCASSLTGGIRDTQYFGPGTRLTVL.